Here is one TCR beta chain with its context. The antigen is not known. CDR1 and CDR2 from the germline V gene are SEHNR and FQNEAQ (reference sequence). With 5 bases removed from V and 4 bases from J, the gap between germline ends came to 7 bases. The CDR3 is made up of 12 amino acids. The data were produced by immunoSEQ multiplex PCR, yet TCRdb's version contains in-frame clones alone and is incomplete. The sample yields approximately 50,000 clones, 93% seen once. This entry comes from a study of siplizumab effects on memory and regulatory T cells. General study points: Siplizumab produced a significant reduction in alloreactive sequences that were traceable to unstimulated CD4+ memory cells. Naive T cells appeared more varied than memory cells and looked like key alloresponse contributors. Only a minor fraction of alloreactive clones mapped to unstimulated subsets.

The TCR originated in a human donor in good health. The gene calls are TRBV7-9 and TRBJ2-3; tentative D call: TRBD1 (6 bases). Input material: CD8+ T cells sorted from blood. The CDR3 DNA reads TGTGCCAGCAGCGAGGGGGCAGATACGCAGTATTTT. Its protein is CASSEGADTQYF.